This TCR beta chain was captured by sequencing in a study of cytomegalovirus exposure and HLA in healthy donors. The germline gives CDR1 SGHNT, CDR2 YYREEE (reference sequence). Trimming took 0 bases from V and 3 from J; bases not matched to a gene: 6. The CDR3 spans 16 residues. The PCR employed 60 Vbeta primers together with 13 Jbeta primers. The method was immunoSEQ multiplex PCR; TCRdb's version includes in-frame clones alone and lacks a portion of them. The sample shows roughly 150,000 clones, roughly three quarters of them seen only once. Sequenced: PBMCs. This TCR was recovered from a man under 40 in good health and CMV-seronegative. The chain uses TRBV5-4 and TRBJ2-7; TRBD2 matches 10 bases. In nucleotides, the CDR3 is TGTGCCAGCAGCTTGGCTAGCGGGAGTAGAGGCTACGAGCAGTACTTC. Translating gives CASSLASGSRGYEQYF.